This TCR beta chain appears in the sequencing data of a study of cytomegalovirus exposure and HLA in healthy donors. Primers for the PCR totalled 60 Vbeta and 13 Jbeta. The repertoire was sequenced with immunoSEQ multiplex PCR; TCRdb's copy has only in-frame clones and lacks some. This sample carries roughly 79,000 clones, around 76% of them seen once, and the ten largest clones take under 7.5%. The CDR3 loop spans 15 amino acids. V shed 2 bases and J 6 bases; nucleotides not matched to a gene: 8. Per germline, CDR1 KGHSH and CDR2 LQKENI. Sequencing input: PBMCs. This receptor was identified in a woman between 50 and 59 years old in good health and CMV-seropositive. The rearrangement links TRBV18 to TRBJ2-7, with TRBD2 matching over 9 bases. The CDR3 nucleotides read TGTGCCAGCTCACCAAGGGGCGGGAGGGCCGGCGAGCAGTACTTC. Protein product: CASSPRGGRAGEQYF.